This TCR beta chain stems from a study of blood T cell repertoires in COVID-19. On the study more broadly: Acute and convalescent COVID-19 specimens originated in the United States, Italy and Spain. PBMCs, B-cell-depleted T cells, or T cells were the source of the cDNA or gDNA that made up the material.

Authors' processing steps: The assay estimated nucleated cells by amplifying reference gene primers. TCRdb's table, derived via immunoSEQ multiplex PCR, lists solely in-frame clones and lacks some. The DNA was the basis for D and trimming; V, J and clone size are from that table. The top ten clones hold roughly 13% of a sample with around 160,000 clones, around 80% of them seen once. There are 20 residues in the CDR3. V was clipped by 2 bases and J by 0 bases; unmatched bases: 16. Germline CDR1 and CDR2: MNHEY and SVGEGT. The TCR comes from a man aged 55 to 70 with active or convalescent COVID-19. The chain recombines TRBV6-2 or TRBV6-3 with TRBJ1-5; 7 bases fit TRBD1. Input material: peripheral blood. CDR3 loop: CASSYPSRQGRGISNQPQHF. Here the CDR3 DNA reads TGTGCCAGCAGTTACCCCTCTCGACAGGGACGCGGGATTAGCAATCAGCCCCAGCATTTT.